These T cell receptor beta chains were read from a single sample in a study of OX40 agonist ivuxolimab in advanced cancers. The protocol was immunoSEQ multiplex PCR, while the TCRdb copy is restricted to in-frame clones and leaves out a portion. The table lists roughly 80,000 clones, about nine tenths of them singletons, with 0.32% in the top ten. The sample here was CD4+ or CD8+ T cells sorted from blood, taken in a trial of the OX40 agonist ivuxolimab. The source is an adult with an advanced solid tumor such as melanoma, head and neck, liver or kidney cancer. Each CDR3 is given with its conserved first and last residue. A D gene is named only where the DNA matches it firmly. The size entry is marked missing in some rows and otherwise reads once, few, many or a size class.

abundance,v_gene,j_gene,d_gene,CDR3nt,CDR3aa
-,TRBV9,TRBJ1-4,-,TGTGCCAGCAGCGCCAGACAAGGCAGTAATGAAAAACTGTTTTTT,CASSARQGSNEKLFF
few,TRBV28,TRBJ2-7,-,TGTGCCAGCTTCGGCGGGACCTTTAACGAGCAGTACTTC,CASFGGTFNEQYF
-,TRBV5-1,TRBJ2-1,-,TGCGCCAGCAGTTGGGGAGTTGGCAATGAGCAGTTCTTC,CASSWGVGNEQFF
-,TRBV6-5,TRBJ2-2,-,TGTGCCAGCAGTTGGGGCGGCAGGGCTACCGGGGAGCTGTTTTTT,CASSWGGRATGELFF
-,TRBV11-3,TRBJ2-7,TRBD1,TGTGCCAGCAGCCCAGCGACAGGGGGCTCCTACGAGCAGTACTTC,CASSPATGGSYEQYF
-,TRBV27,TRBJ2-5,TRBD2,TGTGCCAGCAGTTTATCGGGACTAGCGGGATCGTACCAAGAGACCCAGTACTTC,CASSLSGLAGSYQETQYF
-,TRBV28,TRBJ1-1,TRBD1,TGTGCCAGCAGTCTTCTAACCTACAGGGGGAACACTGAAGCTTTCTTT,CASSLLTYRGNTEAFF
-,TRBV19,TRBJ2-1,TRBD2,TGTGCCAGTAGTCTCTGGACTAGCGGCTCCTACAATGAGCAGTTCTTC,CASSLWTSGSYNEQFF
-,TRBV7-2,TRBJ2-1,TRBD2,TGTGCCAGCAGCTTAGGGACTAGTATCGATGAGCAGTTCTTC,CASSLGTSIDEQFF
-,TRBV5-1,TRBJ1-2,-,TGCGCCAGCAGCTTGGCCGCAGGGAGAGGCTATGGCTACACCTTC,CASSLAAGRGYGYTF
-,TRBV25-1,TRBJ2-7,-,TGTGCCAGCAGTGAATCTGACAGCGAAGTCTACGAGCAGTACTTC,CASSESDSEVYEQYF
-,TRBV28,TRBJ2-1,TRBD1,TGTGCCAGCAGCCGTGGGAGCGAGGGGGCCAATGAGCAGTTCTTC,CASSRGSEGANEQFF
-,TRBV11-2,TRBJ1-1,-,TGTGCCAGCAGCTTGCAACAGACGAACACTGAAGCTTTCTTT,CASSLQQTNTEAFF
-,TRBV6-6,TRBJ1-5,-,TGTGCCAGCGCAAAAGGGATAGGGCCTCAGCCCCAGCATTTT,CASAKGIGPQPQHF
-,TRBV7-2,TRBJ1-5,-,TGTGCCAGCAGCTTAATTTGGGGGGCTTATCAGCCCCAGCATTTT,CASSLIWGAYQPQHF
-,TRBV6-1,TRBJ1-4,-,TGTGCCAGCAGTGAGAGCGGGGGGCGCCCTAATGAAAAACTGTTTTTT,CASSESGGRPNEKLFF
-,TRBV18,TRBJ2-3,-,TGTGCCAGCTCACCACCGTCCGGCACAGATACGCAGTATTTT,CASSPPSGTDTQYF
-,TRBV5-1,TRBJ1-2,-,TGCGCCAGCAGCTTGTCAGGGGATTCCTATGGCTACACCTTC,CASSLSGDSYGYTF
-,TRBV30,TRBJ1-1,-,TGTGCCTGGAGTCCCGGCGTCACTGAAGCTTTCTTT,CAWSPGVTEAFF
-,TRBV7-9,TRBJ1-6,TRBD1,TGTGCCAGCAGCTCCAAGGCAGGGGGCGGGTATAATTCACCCCTCCACTTT,CASSSKAGGGYNSPLHF
few,TRBV7-9,TRBJ1-1,-,TGTGCCAGCAGCGTTGCAGTGAACACTGAAGCTTTCTTT,CASSVAVNTEAFF
-,TRBV7-8,TRBJ2-5,TRBD1,TGTGCCAGCAGCGCAGGACAGGGGTTCTTTAAGACCCAGTACTTC,CASSAGQGFFKTQYF
-,TRBV7-2,TRBJ1-5,-,TGTGCCAGCAGCTTAGATCAGGGACAGCCCCAGCATTTT,CASSLDQGQPQHF
-,TRBV2,TRBJ1-2,-,TGTGCCAGCAGTGTGAGACAGGAGCAGGGCTACACCTTC,CASSVRQEQGYTF
-,TRBV29-1,TRBJ1-3,-,TGCAGCGTTGTATCCGGGTTCGCTGGAAACACCATATATTTT,CSVVSGFAGNTIYF
-,TRBV5-1,TRBJ2-1,-,TGCGCCAGCAGCTTGGGTGGCGACTTCTCCTACAATGAGCAGTTCTTC,CASSLGGDFSYNEQFF
-,TRBV18,TRBJ1-4,-,TGTGCCAGCTCACCGAGGGTGGCTGAAAAACTGTTTTTT,CASSPRVAEKLFF
-,TRBV28,TRBJ1-1,-,TGTGCCAGCAGTTTATTCGGCAGGGTGAACACTGAAGCTTTCTTT,CASSLFGRVNTEAFF
-,TRBV6-5,TRBJ1-4,-,TGTGCCAGCAGTTACTCGAATGTTGCAACTAATGAAAAACTGTTTTTT,CASSYSNVATNEKLFF
-,TRBV19,TRBJ1-4,TRBD1,TGTGCCAGTAGCACGAGGGACAGTGGAAAACTGTTTTTT,CASSTRDSGKLFF
-,TRBV5-4,TRBJ1-2,-,TGTGCCAGCAGCTTAAGCACCGAGATCGTCTATGGCTACACCTTC,CASSLSTEIVYGYTF
few,TRBV5-1,TRBJ1-2,-,TGCGCCAGCAGCACAGGGTCTACCGAGGGCGGCTACACCTTC,CASSTGSTEGGYTF
few,TRBV11-2,TRBJ2-3,TRBD1,TGTGCCAGCAGCTTAAAGGGTGGGACAGGTCCTAGCACAGATACGCAGTATTTT,CASSLKGGTGPSTDTQYF
-,TRBV7-2,TRBJ2-1,TRBD2,TGTGCCAGCAGCTTAGATAGCGGGGGATACAATGAGCAGTTCTTC,CASSLDSGGYNEQFF
-,TRBV5-6,TRBJ1-2,-,TGTGCCAGCAGCTTGATGAACACCAACTATGGCTACACCTTC,CASSLMNTNYGYTF
once,TRBV9,TRBJ2-1,-,TGTGCCAGCAGCGTAGGACTGGCGGGAATCTACAATGAGCAGTTCTTC,CASSVGLAGIYNEQFF
-,TRBV4-1,TRBJ1-2,TRBD1,TGCGCCAGCAGCCAACCCTCACCGTCAGGGGGCTATGGCTACACCTTC,CASSQPSPSGGYGYTF
-,TRBV5-1,TRBJ2-5,TRBD2,TGCGCCAGCAGCCCTGATAGCGGGGGAGAACAAGAGACCCAGTACTTC,CASSPDSGGEQETQYF
-,TRBV30,TRBJ1-2,-,TGTGCCATCACAGCGATCCCTAACTATGGCTACACCTTC,CAITAIPNYGYTF
-,TRBV29-1,TRBJ2-2,-,TGCAGCGTTATTCTCGGACAGAACACCGGGGAGCTGTTTTTT,CSVILGQNTGELFF
few,TRBV19,TRBJ1-2,-,TGTGCCAGTTGGGAGTATGGCTACACCTTC,CASWEYGYTF
-,TRBV15,TRBJ1-2,-,TGTGCCACCAGCAGAGATAAGGCAGGACCTCTCTATGGCTACACCTTC,CATSRDKAGPLYGYTF
-,TRBV19,TRBJ2-1,-,TGTGCCAGTAGTCCATTACAGGGCGCATCCTACAATGAGCAGTTCTTC,CASSPLQGASYNEQFF
-,TRBV6-1,TRBJ1-2,-,TGTGCCAGCAGTGAAACCACAGGACCTATGGAGGGCTACACCTTC,CASSETTGPMEGYTF
-,TRBV29-1,TRBJ2-3,TRBD1,TGCAGCGCCGTTCAGGGGGCGAGAGATACGCAGTATTTT,CSAVQGARDTQYF
-,TRBV28,TRBJ2-5,TRBD1,TGTGCCAGCAGTTTAGCGAAACAGGGGTCGCAGACCCAGTACTTC,CASSLAKQGSQTQYF
-,TRBV19,TRBJ2-3,-,TGTGCCACCACGGGACACCGGACGGGCACAGATACGCAGTATTTT,CATTGHRTGTDTQYF
-,TRBV5-1,TRBJ1-1,TRBD1,TGCGCCAGCAGCTTAGGACAGGGGGCCACTGAAGCTTTCTTT,CASSLGQGATEAFF
-,TRBV19,TRBJ2-1,TRBD2,TGTGCCAGTAGTATAGATCGGGGACTAGCGGGGCTTGAGCAGTTCTTC,CASSIDRGLAGLEQFF